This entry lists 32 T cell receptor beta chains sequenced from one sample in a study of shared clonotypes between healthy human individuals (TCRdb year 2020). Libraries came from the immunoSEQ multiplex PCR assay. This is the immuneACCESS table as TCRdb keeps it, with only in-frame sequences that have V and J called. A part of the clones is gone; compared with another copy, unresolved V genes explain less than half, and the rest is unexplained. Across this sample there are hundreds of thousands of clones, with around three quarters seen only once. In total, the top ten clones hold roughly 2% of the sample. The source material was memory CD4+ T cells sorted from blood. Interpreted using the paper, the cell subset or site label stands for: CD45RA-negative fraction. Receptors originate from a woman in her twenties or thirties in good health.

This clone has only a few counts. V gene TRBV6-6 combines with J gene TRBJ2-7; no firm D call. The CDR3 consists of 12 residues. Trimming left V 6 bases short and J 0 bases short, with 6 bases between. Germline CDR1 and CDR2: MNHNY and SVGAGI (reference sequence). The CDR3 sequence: CASSAVSYEQYF. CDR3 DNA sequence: TGTGCCAGCAGCGCCGTCTCCTACGAGCAGTACTTC.

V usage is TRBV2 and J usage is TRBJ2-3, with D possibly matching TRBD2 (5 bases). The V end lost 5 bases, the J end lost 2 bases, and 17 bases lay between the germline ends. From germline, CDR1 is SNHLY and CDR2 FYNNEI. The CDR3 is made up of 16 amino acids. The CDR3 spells CASSPGEGAFTDTQYF. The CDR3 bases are TGTGCCAGCAGTCCTGGAGAGGGTGCCTTCACAGATACGCAGTATTTT.

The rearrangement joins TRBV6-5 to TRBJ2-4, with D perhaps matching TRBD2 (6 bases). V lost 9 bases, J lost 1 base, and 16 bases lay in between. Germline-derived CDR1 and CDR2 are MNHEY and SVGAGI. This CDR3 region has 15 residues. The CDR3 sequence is CASQGLGLAKNIQYF. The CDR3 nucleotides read TGTGCCAGTCAAGGATTGGGACTGGCCAAAAACATTCAGTACTTC.

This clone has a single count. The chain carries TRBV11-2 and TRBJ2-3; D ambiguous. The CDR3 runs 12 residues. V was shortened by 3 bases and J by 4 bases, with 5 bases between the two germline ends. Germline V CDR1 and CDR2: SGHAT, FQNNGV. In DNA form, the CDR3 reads TGTGCCAGCAGCTTTAATGCAGATACGCAGTATTTT. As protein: CASSFNADTQYF.

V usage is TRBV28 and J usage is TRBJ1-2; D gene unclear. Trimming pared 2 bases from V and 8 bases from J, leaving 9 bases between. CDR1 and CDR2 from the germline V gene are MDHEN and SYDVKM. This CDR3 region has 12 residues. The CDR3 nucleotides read TGTGCCAGCAGTTTAGGGATAGAAGGCTACACCTTC. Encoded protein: CASSLGIEGYTF.

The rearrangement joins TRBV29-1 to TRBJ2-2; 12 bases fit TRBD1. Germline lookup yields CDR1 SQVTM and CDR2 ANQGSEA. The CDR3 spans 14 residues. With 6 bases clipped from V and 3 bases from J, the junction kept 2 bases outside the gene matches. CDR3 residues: CSVGQGAHTGELFF. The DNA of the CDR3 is TGCAGCGTGGGACAGGGGGCGCACACCGGGGAGCTGTTTTTT.

In DNA, the CDR3 is TGTGCCAGCAGACCTACAGGGGTCAATGAGCAGTTCTTC. It is translated as CASRPTGVNEQFF. The genes are TRBV7-8 and TRBJ2-1, with TRBD1 matching over 7 bases. Trimming took 6 bases from V and 6 from J; bases not matched to a gene: 5. CDR3 length: 13 residues. Germline CDR1 is SGHVS and CDR2 is FQNEAQ.

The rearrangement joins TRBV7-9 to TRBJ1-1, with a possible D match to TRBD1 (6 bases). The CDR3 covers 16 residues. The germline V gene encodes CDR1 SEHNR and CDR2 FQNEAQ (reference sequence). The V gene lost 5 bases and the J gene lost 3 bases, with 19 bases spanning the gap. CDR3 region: CASSPRIRGTHTEAFF. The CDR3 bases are TGTGCCAGCAGCCCGCGGATCAGGGGCACCCACACTGAAGCTTTCTTT.

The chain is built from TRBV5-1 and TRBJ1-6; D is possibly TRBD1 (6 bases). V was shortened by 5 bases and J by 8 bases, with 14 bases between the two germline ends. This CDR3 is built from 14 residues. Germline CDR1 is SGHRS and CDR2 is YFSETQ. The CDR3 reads CASRIQGTDSPLHF. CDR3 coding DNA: TGCGCCAGCAGGATCCAGGGGACGGATTCACCCCTCCACTTT.

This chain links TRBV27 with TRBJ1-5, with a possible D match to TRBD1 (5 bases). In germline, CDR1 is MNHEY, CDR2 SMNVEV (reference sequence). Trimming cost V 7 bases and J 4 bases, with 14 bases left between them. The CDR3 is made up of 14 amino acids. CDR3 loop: CASTRLGGNQPQHF. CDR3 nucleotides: TGTGCCAGCACCCGCCTCGGGGGTAATCAGCCCCAGCATTTT.

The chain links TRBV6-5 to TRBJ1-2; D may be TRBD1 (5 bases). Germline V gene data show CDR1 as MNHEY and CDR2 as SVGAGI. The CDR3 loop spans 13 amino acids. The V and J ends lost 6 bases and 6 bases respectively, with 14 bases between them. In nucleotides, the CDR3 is TGTGCCAGCAGCACCTTTGGGGCTGATGGCTACACCTTC. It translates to CASSTFGADGYTF.

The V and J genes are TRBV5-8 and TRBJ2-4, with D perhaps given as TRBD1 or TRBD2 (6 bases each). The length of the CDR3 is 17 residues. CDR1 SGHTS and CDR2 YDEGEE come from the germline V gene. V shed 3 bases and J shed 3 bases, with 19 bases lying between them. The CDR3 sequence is CASSSQRGAGNKNIQYF. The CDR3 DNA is TGTGCCAGCAGCTCGCAGAGGGGGGCAGGGAACAAAAACATTCAGTACTTC.

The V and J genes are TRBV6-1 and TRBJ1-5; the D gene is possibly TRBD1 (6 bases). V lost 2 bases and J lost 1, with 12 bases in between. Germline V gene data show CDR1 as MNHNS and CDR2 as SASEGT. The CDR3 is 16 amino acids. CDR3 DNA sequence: TGTGCCAGCAGTGAAAGCAGGGGAATAAGCAATCAGCCCCAGCATTTT. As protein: CASSESRGISNQPQHF.

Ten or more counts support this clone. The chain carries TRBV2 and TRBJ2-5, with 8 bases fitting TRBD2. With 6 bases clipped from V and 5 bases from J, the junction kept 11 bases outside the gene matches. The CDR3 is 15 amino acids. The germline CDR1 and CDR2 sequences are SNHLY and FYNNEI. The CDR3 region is CASRKISGSSETQYF. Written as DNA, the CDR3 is TGTGCCAGCAGGAAAATCAGCGGGAGTTCCGAGACCCAGTACTTC.

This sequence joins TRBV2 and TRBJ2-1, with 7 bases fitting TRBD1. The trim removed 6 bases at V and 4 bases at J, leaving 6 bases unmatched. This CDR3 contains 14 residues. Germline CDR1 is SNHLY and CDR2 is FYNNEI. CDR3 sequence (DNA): TGTGCCAGCAGAGGGGACAGCGTATACAATGAGCAGTTCTTC. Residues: CASRGDSVYNEQFF.

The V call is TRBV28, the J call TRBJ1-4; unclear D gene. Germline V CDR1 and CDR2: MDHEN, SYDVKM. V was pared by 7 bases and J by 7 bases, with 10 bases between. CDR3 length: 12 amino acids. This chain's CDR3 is CASNIGSEKLFF. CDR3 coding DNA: TGTGCCAGCAACATAGGGAGTGAAAAACTGTTTTTT.

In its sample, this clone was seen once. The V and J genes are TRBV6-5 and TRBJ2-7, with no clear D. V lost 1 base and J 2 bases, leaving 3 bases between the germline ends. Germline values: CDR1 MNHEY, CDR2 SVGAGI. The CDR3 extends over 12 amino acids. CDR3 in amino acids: CASSYFPYEQYF. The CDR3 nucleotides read TGTGCCAGCAGTTACTTCCCCTACGAGCAGTACTTC.

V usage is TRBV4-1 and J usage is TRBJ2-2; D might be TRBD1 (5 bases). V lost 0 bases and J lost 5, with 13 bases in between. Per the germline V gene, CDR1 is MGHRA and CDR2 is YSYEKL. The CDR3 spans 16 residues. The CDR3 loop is CASSQDYGRATGELFF. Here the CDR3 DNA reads TGCGCCAGCAGCCAAGATTATGGCAGGGCGACCGGGGAGCTGTTTTTT.

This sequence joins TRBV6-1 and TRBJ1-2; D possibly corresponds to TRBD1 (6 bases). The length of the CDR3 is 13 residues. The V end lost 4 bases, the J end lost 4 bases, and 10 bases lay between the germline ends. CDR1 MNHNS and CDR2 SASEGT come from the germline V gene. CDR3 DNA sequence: TGTGCCAGCAGTGTTGCGGACAGCTATGGCTACACCTTC. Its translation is CASSVADSYGYTF.

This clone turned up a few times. CDR3 coding DNA: TGTGCCACCAGCAGAGATCTTCGTGGCTACACCTTC. Encoded protein: CATSRDLRGYTF. V is TRBV15 and J is TRBJ1-2; no reliable D call. Germline CDR1 and CDR2: LNHNV and YYDKDF (reference sequence). The CDR3 has 12 amino acids. Trimming shortened V by 0 bases and J by 7 bases, and 6 bases separated the two germline ends.

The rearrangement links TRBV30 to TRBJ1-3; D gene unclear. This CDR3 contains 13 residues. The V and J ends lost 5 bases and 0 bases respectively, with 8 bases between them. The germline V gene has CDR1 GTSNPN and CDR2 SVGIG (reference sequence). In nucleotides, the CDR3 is TGTGCCTGGGACCGCCGCTCTGGAAACACCATATATTTT. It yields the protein CAWDRRSGNTIYF.

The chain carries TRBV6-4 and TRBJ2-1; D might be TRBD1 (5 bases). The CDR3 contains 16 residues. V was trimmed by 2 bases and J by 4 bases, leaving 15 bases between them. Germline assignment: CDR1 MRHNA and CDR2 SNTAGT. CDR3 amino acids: CASSDAFRVSYNEQFF. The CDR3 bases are TGTGCCAGCAGTGACGCTTTCAGGGTTTCGTACAATGAGCAGTTCTTC.

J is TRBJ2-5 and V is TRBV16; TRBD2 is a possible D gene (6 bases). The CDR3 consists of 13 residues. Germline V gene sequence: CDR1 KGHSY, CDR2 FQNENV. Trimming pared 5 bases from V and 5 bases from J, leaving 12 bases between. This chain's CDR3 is CASSTEGRETQYF. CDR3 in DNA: TGTGCCAGCAGCACGGAGGGCCGGGAGACCCAGTACTTC.

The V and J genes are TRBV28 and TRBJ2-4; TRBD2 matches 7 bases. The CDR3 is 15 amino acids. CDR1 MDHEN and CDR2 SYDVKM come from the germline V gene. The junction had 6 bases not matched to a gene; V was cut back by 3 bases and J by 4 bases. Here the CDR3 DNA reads TGTGCCAGCAGTTTCCGCGGGAGCATGAAAAACATTCAGTACTTC. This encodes CASSFRGSMKNIQYF. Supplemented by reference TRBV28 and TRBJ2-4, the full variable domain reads DVKVTQSSRYLVKRTGEKVFLECVQDMDHENMFWYRQDPGLGLRLIYFSYDVKMKEKGDIPEGYSVSREKKERFSLILESASTNQTSMYLCASSFRGSMKNIQYFGAGTRLSVL.

The CDR3 sequence: CASRPTQANYGYTF. For the CDR3, the DNA is TGTGCCAGTCGACCAACACAAGCTAACTATGGCTACACCTTC. The chain links TRBV2 to TRBJ1-2; D is ambiguous. Germline-derived CDR1 and CDR2 are SNHLY and FYNNEI. V gave up 9 bases and J gave up 0 bases, with 14 bases separating them. The length of the CDR3 is 14 residues.

In nucleotides, the CDR3 is TGTGCCAGCAGCTTACGACACGGGAATCAGCCCCAGCATTTT. It encodes CASSLRHGNQPQHF. V and J are TRBV7-8 and TRBJ1-5; D ambiguous. The CDR3 runs to 14 residues. Germline-derived CDR1 and CDR2 are SGHVS and FQNEAQ. Trimming cost V 2 bases and J 4 bases, with 9 bases left between them.

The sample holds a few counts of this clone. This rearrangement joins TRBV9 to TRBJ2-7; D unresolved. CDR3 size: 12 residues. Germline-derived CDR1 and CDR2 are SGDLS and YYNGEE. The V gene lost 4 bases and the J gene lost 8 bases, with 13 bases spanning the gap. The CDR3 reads CASSSDQAKQYF. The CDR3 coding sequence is TGTGCCAGCAGCTCGGATCAGGCGAAGCAGTACTTC.

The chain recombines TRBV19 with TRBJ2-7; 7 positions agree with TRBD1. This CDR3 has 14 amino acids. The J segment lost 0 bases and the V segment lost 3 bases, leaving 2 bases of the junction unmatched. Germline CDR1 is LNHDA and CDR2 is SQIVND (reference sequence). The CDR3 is CASSIRTGSYEQYF. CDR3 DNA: TGTGCCAGTAGTATCCGGACAGGCTCCTACGAGCAGTACTTC.

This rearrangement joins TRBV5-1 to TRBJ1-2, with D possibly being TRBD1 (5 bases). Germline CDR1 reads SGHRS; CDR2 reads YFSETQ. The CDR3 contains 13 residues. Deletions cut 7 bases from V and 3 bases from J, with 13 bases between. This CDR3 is CASGEGGDYGYTF. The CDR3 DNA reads TGCGCCAGCGGCGAAGGAGGGGACTATGGCTACACCTTC. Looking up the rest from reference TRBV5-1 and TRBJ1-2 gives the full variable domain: KAGVTQTPRYLIKTRGQQVTLSCSPISGHRSVSWYQQTPGQGLQFLFEYFSETQRNKGNFPGRFSGRQFSNSRSEMNVSTLELGDSALYLCASGEGGDYGYTFGSGTRLTVV.

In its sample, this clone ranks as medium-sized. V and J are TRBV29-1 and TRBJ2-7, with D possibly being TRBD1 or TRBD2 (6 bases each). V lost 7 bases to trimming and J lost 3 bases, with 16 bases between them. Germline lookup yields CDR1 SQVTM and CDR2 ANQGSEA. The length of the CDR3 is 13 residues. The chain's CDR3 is CSGGGGRNYEQYF. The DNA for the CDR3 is TGCAGCGGTGGTGGGGGGCGGAACTACGAGCAGTACTTC.

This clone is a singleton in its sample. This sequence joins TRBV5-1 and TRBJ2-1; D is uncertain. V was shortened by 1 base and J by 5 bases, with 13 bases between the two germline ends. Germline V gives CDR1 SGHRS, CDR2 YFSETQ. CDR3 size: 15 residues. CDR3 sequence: CASSLRDSRNNEQFF. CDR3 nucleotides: TGCGCCAGCAGCTTGCGTGACTCGAGGAACAATGAGCAGTTCTTC. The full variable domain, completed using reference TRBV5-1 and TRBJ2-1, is KAGVTQTPRYLIKTRGQQVTLSCSPISGHRSVSWYQQTPGQGLQFLFEYFSETQRNKGNFPGRFSGRQFSNSRSEMNVSTLELGDSALYLCASSLRDSRNNEQFFGPGTRLTVL.

CDR3 in amino acids: CAWSLAGASEQYF. DNA of the CDR3: TGTGCCTGGAGTTTAGCGGGAGCCTCCGAGCAGTACTTC. The chain is built from TRBV30 and TRBJ2-7; 9 positions agree with TRBD2. With 2 bases clipped from V and 6 bases from J, the junction kept 5 bases outside the gene matches. The CDR3 consists of 13 residues. The germline CDR1 and CDR2 sequences are GTSNPN and SVGIG (reference sequence).